Given below is one TCR beta chain in context. Its antigen has not been determined. Per-nucleotide qualities are absent, and no much larger clonotype sits a single base away. These data belong to a study of OX40 agonist ivuxolimab in advanced cancers. Concerning the study at large: Ivuxolimab, which targeted the costimulatory receptor OX40 (CD134), was an agonistic, fully human IgG2 monoclonal antibody. Intravenous ivuxolimab was administered to patients every 2 weeks at six dose levels: 0.01, 0.1, 0.3, 1.5, 3 and 10 mg/kg. Among the roughly 54 dose-escalation patients, some 20 had hepatocellular carcinoma, 15 or so melanoma, 9 renal cell carcinoma and 9 head and neck cancer. A male proportion of roughly 80% and a mean age of 60 years, ranging from about 20 to 80, were recorded for the dose-escalation cohort. Patients were allowed to have had prior anti-PD-1, anti-PD-L1 or anti-CTLA-4 therapy, and approximately 39% of the dose-escalation patients had been treated with checkpoint inhibitors. Partial responses occurred in three dose-escalation patients, of whom one had hepatocellular carcinoma and two had cutaneous melanoma. Peripheral TCRbeta sequencing was intended to test whether TCR sequence diversity was altered and clonal T-cell expansion was caused by ivuxolimab. The monotherapy dose-escalation portion (N ≈ 52 patients) of the phase I ivuxolimab trial is reported in the paper.

V ends up 4 bases short and J 0 bases short, with an unmatched junction base count of 10. CDR1 and CDR2 are drawn from the germline V gene (reference sequence): MNHEY, SMNVEV. The CDR3 measures 18 amino acids from cysteine to phenylalanine. Just the 54-base CDR3 DNA is kept, in frame starting at base 1. Patients with a history of autoimmune disease or receiving systemic immunosuppression were excluded from the trial. Peripheral blood for TCR sequencing was drawn from every dose cohort at baseline, at cycle 4 day 1 and at cycle 7 day 1. Samples came from an open-label, multicenter, first-in-human phase I dose-escalation trial of ivuxolimab. Adults with locally advanced or metastatic melanoma, renal cell, hepatocellular, or head and neck squamous cell carcinoma were enrolled in the trial. Before TCR sequencing, CD4+ T cells and CD8+ T cells from peripheral blood were sorted into separate populations.

Paper-wide results and their limitations: In the 0.1-3.0 mg/kg groups, partial responders were among the patients with the lowest normalized peripheral clonal expansion, particularly in CD8+ T cells. At doses of 0.1 to 3.0 mg/kg, clonal expansion of both CD4+ and CD8+ T cells in blood was seen between baseline and week 6. Low levels of normalized T-cell clonal expansion were also seen in some patients who did not respond. Antigen specificity was not determined for the clonally expanded peripheral T cells. After ivuxolimab, expanded clones were on average more numerous among CD8+ T cells than among CD4+ T cells.

To sequence the TCRbeta CDR3 region, genomic DNA was isolated from the sorted cells. TCRbeta CDR3 regions were sequenced using the immunoSEQ Assay. The table comes from immuneACCESS by way of TCRdb, which keeps in-frame sequences with V and J called. Part of the clones is missing from these tables; in studies checked, under half for an unresolved V gene and the rest for unknown reasons. Counted in this sample were approximately 57,000 clones; about 83% of them appeared once. Together, the top ten hold approximately 3% of the sample. Sequencing was performed on CD4+ or CD8+ T cells sorted from blood, taken in a trial of the OX40 agonist ivuxolimab. This sequence uses TRBV27 and TRBJ2-3, with 10 bases aligning to TRBD2. The source is an adult with an advanced solid tumor such as melanoma, head and neck, liver or kidney cancer. The CDR3 region has the sequence CASSSISGLAASTDTQYF. The sequenced DNA is TGTGCCAGCAGTTCGATCTCAGGACTAGCGGCTAGCACAGATACGCAGTATTTT.